Below, 21 T cell receptor beta chains from the same sample are listed, as sequenced in a study of human versus mouse CDR3 diversity and MHC coevolution. Profiling relied on immunoSEQ multiplex PCR, and the TCRdb table lists in-frame clones only, not all of them. The sample includes around 77,000 clones, 92% of them seen just once. The source material was naive CD4+ T cells from blood. Sample subset: CD45RO-negative CD62L-positive naive CD4 T cells. The receptors come from a person between 30 and 69 years old in good health.

The CDR3 sequence is CASSTATVTRSPLHF. The CDR3 nucleotides read TGTGCCAGCAGTACCGCGACAGTGACTCGTTCACCCCTCCACTTT. V usage is TRBV28 and J usage is TRBJ1-6; tentative D call: TRBD1 (5 bases). V was trimmed by 5 bases and J by 9 bases, leaving 17 bases between them. Germline assignment: CDR1 MDHEN and CDR2 SYDVKM. There are 15 residues in the CDR3.

This chain uses TRBV7-2 with TRBJ2-7; no firm D call. The V end was cut by 4 bases, the J end by 0 bases, with 4 bases between. The CDR3 runs 12 residues. CDR1 and CDR2 (germline): SGHTA, FQGNSA. The CDR3 reads CASSSLSYEQYF. In nucleotides, the CDR3 is TGTGCCAGCAGCTCTCTCTCCTACGAGCAGTACTTC. The variable domain in full, with the rest retrieved from reference TRBV7-2 and TRBJ2-7, is GAGVSQSPSNKVTEKGKDVELRCDPISGHTALYWYRQSLGQGLEFLIYFQGNSAPDKSGLPSDRFSAERTGGSVSTLTIQRTQQEDSAVYLCASSSLSYEQYFGPGTRLTVT.

This sequence joins TRBV6-1 and TRBJ1-4, with 7 bases fitting TRBD1. The V segment lost 7 bases and the J segment 4 bases; nucleotides outside the gene matches: 6. The germline gives CDR1 MNHNS, CDR2 SASEGT. The CDR3 totals 14 residues. CDR3 bases: TGTGCCAGCACAGGGGGACAGTTTAATGAAAAACTGTTTTTT. The encoded protein is CASTGGQFNEKLFF.

The chain joins TRBV25-1 to TRBJ2-2; D is possibly TRBD1 (6 bases). The CDR3 is 13 amino acids. Germline values: CDR1 MGHDK, CDR2 SYGVNS. V lost 4 bases to trimming and J lost 4 bases, with 7 bases between them. The CDR3 bases are TGTGCCAGCAGTGGACAGGTCACCGGGGAGCTGTTTTTT. Translated: CASSGQVTGELFF.

The chain uses TRBV6-1 and TRBJ1-1; D gene ambiguous. This CDR3 is built from 14 residues. CDR1 and CDR2 (germline): MNHNS, SASEGT. V was clipped by 1 base and J by 3 bases, with 9 bases between them. CDR3 sequence: CASSEGGAYTEAFF. CDR3 sequence (DNA): TGTGCCAGCAGTGAAGGTGGAGCCTACACTGAAGCTTTCTTT.

This clone was seen only a few times. V is TRBV5-1 and J is TRBJ1-3; TRBD1 is a possible D gene (5 bases). The V and J ends lost 0 bases and 3 bases respectively, with 7 bases between them. The CDR3 length is 14 residues. The germline gives CDR1 SGHRS, CDR2 YFSETQ. In DNA form, the CDR3 reads TGCGCCAGCAGCTTGGGTCAGGGTGGAAACACCATATATTTT. Amino acid sequence: CASSLGQGGNTIYF. Variable domain in full (rest from reference TRBV5-1 and TRBJ1-3): KAGVTQTPRYLIKTRGQQVTLSCSPISGHRSVSWYQQTPGQGLQFLFEYFSETQRNKGNFPGRFSGRQFSNSRSEMNVSTLELGDSALYLCASSLGQGGNTIYFGEGSWLTVV.

V usage is TRBV27 and J usage is TRBJ2-3; 13 bases match TRBD2. This CDR3 has 16 residues. Germline CDR1 is MNHEY and CDR2 is SMNVEV (reference sequence). V lost 4 bases, J lost 5 bases, and 6 bases stayed unmatched. The CDR3 nucleotides read TGTGCCAGCAGTTACCGACTAGCGGGGGGAGTAGATACGCAGTATTTT. It specifies CASSYRLAGGVDTQYF.

The chain recombines TRBV28 with TRBJ1-6, with a possible D match to TRBD1 (6 bases). Germline lookup yields CDR1 MDHEN and CDR2 SYDVKM. The CDR3 is made up of 14 amino acids. Trimming shortened V by 4 bases and J by 5 bases, and 9 bases separated the two germline ends. The DNA for the CDR3 is TGTGCCAGCAGTTCTTACAGGGATAATTCACCCCTCCACTTT. Its protein is CASSSYRDNSPLHF.

The chain uses TRBV29-1 and TRBJ2-3; 7 positions match TRBD1. The germline V gene encodes CDR1 SQVTM and CDR2 ANQGSEA. CDR3 size: 13 residues. V dropped 7 bases and J dropped 3; count of bases not matched to a gene: 7. The DNA for the CDR3 is TGCAGCGGGGGACAGTTTACAACAGATACGCAGTATTTT. This translates into CSGGQFTTDTQYF.

V and J are TRBV5-4 and TRBJ2-5, with D possibly matching TRBD2 (7 bases). Looked up from germline, CDR1 is SGHNT and CDR2 is YYREEE (reference sequence). Trimming left V 3 bases short and J 5 bases short, with 14 bases between. The CDR3 runs 14 residues. CDR3 in amino acids: CASSYGGGQETQYF. CDR3 in DNA: TGTGCCAGCAGCTATGGGGGGGGCCAGGAGACCCAGTACTTC.

This chain uses TRBV5-1 with TRBJ1-1, with D possibly being TRBD1 (5 bases). This CDR3 is 13 amino acids long. Germline CDR1 SGHRS, CDR2 YFSETQ. V was shortened by 1 base and J by 5 bases, with 9 bases between the two germline ends. In DNA, the CDR3 is TGCGCCAGCAGCTTGCCAGGGAGGACTGAAGCTTTCTTT. Protein: CASSLPGRTEAFF.

The rearrangement links TRBV30 to TRBJ2-7; a possible D gene is TRBD2 (5 bases). V lost 2 bases, J lost 2 bases, and 16 bases lay in between. Per the germline V gene, CDR1 is GTSNPN and CDR2 is SVGIG (reference sequence). The CDR3 covers 15 residues. DNA for the CDR3: TGTGCCTGGAGTCCCCCTGGGCTAGCCCCCTACGAGCAGTACTTC. This encodes CAWSPPGLAPYEQYF.

The CDR3 loop is CASSGEETQYF. The CDR3 region has the DNA TGCGCCAGCAGTGGCGAAGAGACCCAGTACTTC. The rearrangement links TRBV10-2 to TRBJ2-5; D uncertain. This CDR3 has 11 residues. The germline gives CDR1 WSHSY, CDR2 SAAADI. V lost 4 bases and J 3 bases, leaving 3 bases between the germline ends.

This chain links TRBV6-1 with TRBJ2-3; a possible D gene is TRBD1 (5 bases). This CDR3 is 14 amino acids long. Germline-derived CDR1 and CDR2 are MNHNS and SASEGT. Trimming removed 0 bases at V and 5 bases at J, with 9 bases between. The CDR3 loop is CASSEALTGDTQYF. In DNA form, the CDR3 reads TGTGCCAGCAGTGAAGCGCTTACAGGAGATACGCAGTATTTT.

This clone showed up just once. V gene TRBV5-4 combines with J gene TRBJ2-2; 9 bases are shared with TRBD2. The germline gives CDR1 SGHNT, CDR2 YYREEE (reference sequence). V shed 1 base and J 0 bases; nucleotides not matched to a gene: 7. The CDR3 extends over 18 amino acids. CDR3 region: CASSLKAGGTSNTGELFF. The CDR3 DNA sequence: TGTGCCAGCAGCTTGAAGGCGGGGGGGACTTCGAACACCGGGGAGCTGTTTTTT.

The rearrangement links TRBV2 to TRBJ1-3, with 7 bases identical to TRBD1. Germline CDR1 is SNHLY and CDR2 is FYNNEI. CDR3 size: 16 residues. The V and J ends lost 5 bases and 4 bases, in that order; junction bases with no gene match: 11. The CDR3 DNA sequence: TGTGCCAGCAGTACCTCGTTCGCGGGACAGGGAAACACCATATATTTT. It yields the protein CASSTSFAGQGNTIYF.

This chain connects TRBV6-1 to TRBJ1-2; 7 nucleotides line up with TRBD1. Trimming took 0 bases from V and 8 from J; bases not matched to a gene: 9. Looked up from germline, CDR1 is MNHNS and CDR2 is SASEGT. The CDR3 consists of 15 residues. The CDR3 sequence: CASSEARDSWGGYTF. CDR3 DNA: TGTGCCAGCAGTGAAGCGAGGGACAGCTGGGGGGGCTACACCTTC.

The chain employs TRBV5-5 and TRBJ1-4; D unresolved. V shed 0 bases and J shed 2 bases, with 8 bases lying between them. Germline CDR1 is SGHKS and CDR2 is YYEKEE (reference sequence). CDR3 length equals 15 residues. The CDR3 DNA reads TGTGCCAGCAGCTTGGGGGTCGGGACTAATGAAAAACTGTTTTTT. It is translated as CASSLGVGTNEKLFF.

This clone was seen just once. The chain joins TRBV6-5 to TRBJ1-1; 8 bases are shared with TRBD1. CDR3 size: 13 residues. CDR1 is MNHEY and CDR2 is SVGAGI in the germline V gene. Trimming at V came to 7 bases and at J to 4 bases, leaving 5 bases not matched to a gene. The CDR3 DNA reads as TGTGCCAGCATCCACGGGACAGGCACTGAAGCTTTCTTT. It is translated as CASIHGTGTEAFF.

The rearrangement joins TRBV25-1 to TRBJ1-1; D is ambiguous. Germline CDR1 reads MGHDK; CDR2 reads SYGVNS. The CDR3 contains 12 residues. The V end lost 1 base, the J end lost 6 bases, and 6 bases lay between the germline ends. The CDR3 DNA is TGTGCCAGCAGTGAATTGCAGGCTGAAGCTTTCTTT. It encodes CASSELQAEAFF.

The chain combines TRBV1 with TRBJ2-2; the table's D call of TRBD2 was not tested on the DNA. TRBV1 is assigned pseudogene status. The CDR3 runs 18 residues. CDR3: CTSTLELAGGHNTGELFF. The CDR3 DNA is TGCACCAGCACCCTGGAACTAGCGGGGGGGCATAACACCGGGGAGCTGTTTTTT.